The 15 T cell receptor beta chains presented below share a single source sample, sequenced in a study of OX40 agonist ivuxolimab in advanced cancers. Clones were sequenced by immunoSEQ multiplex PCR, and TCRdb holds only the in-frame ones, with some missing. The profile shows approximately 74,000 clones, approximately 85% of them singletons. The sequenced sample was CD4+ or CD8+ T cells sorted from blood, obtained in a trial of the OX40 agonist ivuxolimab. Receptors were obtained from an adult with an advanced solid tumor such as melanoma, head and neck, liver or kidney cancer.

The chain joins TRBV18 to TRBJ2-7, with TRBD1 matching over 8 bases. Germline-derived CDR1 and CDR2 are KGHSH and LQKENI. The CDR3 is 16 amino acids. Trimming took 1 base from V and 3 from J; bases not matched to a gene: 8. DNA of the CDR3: TGTGCCAGCTCACCACTATCGGGACAGGTTTTCTACGAGCAGTACTTC. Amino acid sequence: CASSPLSGQVFYEQYF. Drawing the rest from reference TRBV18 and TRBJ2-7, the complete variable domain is NAGVMQNPRHLVRRRGQEARLRCSPMKGHSHVYWYRQLPEEGLKFMVYLQKENIIDESGMPKERFSAEFPKEGPSILRIQQVVRGDSAAYFCASSPLSGQVFYEQYFGPGTRLTVT.

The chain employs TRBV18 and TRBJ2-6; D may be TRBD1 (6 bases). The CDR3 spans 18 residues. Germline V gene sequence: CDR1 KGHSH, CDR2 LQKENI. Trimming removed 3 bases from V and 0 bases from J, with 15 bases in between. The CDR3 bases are TGTGCCAGCTCACCGGTTAACCAAGGGGGCTCTGGGGCCAACGTCCTGACTTTC. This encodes CASSPVNQGGSGANVLTF.

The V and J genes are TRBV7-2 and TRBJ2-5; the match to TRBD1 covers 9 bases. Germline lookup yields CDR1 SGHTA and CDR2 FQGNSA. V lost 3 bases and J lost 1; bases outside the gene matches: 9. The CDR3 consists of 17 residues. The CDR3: CASSLTGTGMGQETQYF. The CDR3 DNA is TGTGCCAGCAGCTTGACCGGGACAGGGATGGGCCAAGAGACCCAGTACTTC.

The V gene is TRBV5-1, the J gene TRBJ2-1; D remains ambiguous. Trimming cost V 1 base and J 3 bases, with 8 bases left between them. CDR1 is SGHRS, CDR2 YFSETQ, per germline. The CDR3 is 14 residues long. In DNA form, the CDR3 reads TGCGCCAGCAGCTTGAGCCTTGACTACAATGAGCAGTTCTTC. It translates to CASSLSLDYNEQFF.

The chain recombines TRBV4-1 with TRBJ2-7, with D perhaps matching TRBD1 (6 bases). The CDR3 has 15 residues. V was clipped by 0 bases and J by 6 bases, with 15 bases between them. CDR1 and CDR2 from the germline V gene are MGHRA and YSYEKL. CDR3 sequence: CASSQDGTRTLEQYF. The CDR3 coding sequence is TGCGCCAGCAGCCAAGACGGGACAAGGACTCTCGAGCAGTACTTC.

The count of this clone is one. The CDR3 region is CASSSGTGFYGYTF. The CDR3 DNA reads as TGTGCCAGCAGCTCCGGGACAGGTTTCTATGGCTACACCTTC. The chain couples TRBV2 to TRBJ1-2; 8 nucleotides agree with TRBD1. CDR1 SNHLY and CDR2 FYNNEI come from the germline V gene. The CDR3 covers 14 residues. Trimming took 6 bases from V and 4 from J; bases not matched to a gene: 7.

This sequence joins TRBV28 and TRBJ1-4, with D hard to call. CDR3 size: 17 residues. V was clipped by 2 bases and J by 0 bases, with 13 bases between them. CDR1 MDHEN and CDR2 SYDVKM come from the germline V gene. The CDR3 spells CASSLRPGSATNEKLFF. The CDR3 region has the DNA TGTGCCAGCAGTTTAAGGCCGGGATCAGCAACTAATGAAAAACTGTTTTTT.

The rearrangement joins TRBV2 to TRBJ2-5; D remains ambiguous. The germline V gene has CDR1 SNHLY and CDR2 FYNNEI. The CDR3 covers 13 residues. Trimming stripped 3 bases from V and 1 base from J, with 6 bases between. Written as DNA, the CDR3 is TGTGCCAGCAGTGAGAGACGCCAAGAGACCCAGTACTTC. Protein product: CASSERRQETQYF.

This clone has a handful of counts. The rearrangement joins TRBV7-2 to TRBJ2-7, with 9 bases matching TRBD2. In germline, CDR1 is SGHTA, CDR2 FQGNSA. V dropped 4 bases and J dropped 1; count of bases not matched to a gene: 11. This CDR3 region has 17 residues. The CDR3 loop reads CASSSPGGRARSYEQYF. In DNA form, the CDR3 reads TGTGCCAGCAGCTCACCTGGCGGGAGGGCTAGATCCTACGAGCAGTACTTC.

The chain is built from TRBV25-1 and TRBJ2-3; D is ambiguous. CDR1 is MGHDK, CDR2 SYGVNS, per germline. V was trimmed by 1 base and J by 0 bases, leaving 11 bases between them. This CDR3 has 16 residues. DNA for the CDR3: TGTGCCAGCAGTGAATTTTCCAGACTCAGCACAGATACGCAGTATTTT. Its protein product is CASSEFSRLSTDTQYF.

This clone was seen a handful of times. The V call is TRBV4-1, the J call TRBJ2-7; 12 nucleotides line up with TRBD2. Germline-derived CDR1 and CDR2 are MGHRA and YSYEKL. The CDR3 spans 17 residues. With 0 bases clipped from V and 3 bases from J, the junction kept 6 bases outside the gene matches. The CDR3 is CASSQDVPTSGGYEQYF. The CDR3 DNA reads TGCGCCAGCAGCCAAGATGTCCCGACTAGCGGGGGCTACGAGCAGTACTTC.

The CDR3 region has the DNA TGTGCTAGTGGTTACGACCGGACCGGGGAGCTGTTTTTT. Protein: CASGYDRTGELFF. The rearrangement uses TRBV12-5 and TRBJ2-2, with unresolved D. Per germline, CDR1 LGHNT and CDR2 FRNRAP. V was clipped by 4 bases and J by 5 bases, with 8 bases between them. This CDR3 contains 13 residues.

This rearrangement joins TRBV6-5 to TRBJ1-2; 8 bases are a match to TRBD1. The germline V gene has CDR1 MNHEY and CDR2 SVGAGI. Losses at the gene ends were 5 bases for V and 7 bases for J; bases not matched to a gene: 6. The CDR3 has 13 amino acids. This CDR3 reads CASSLDRGSGYTF. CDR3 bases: TGTGCCAGCAGTCTAGACAGGGGATCTGGCTACACCTTC.

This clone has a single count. The CDR3 region is CASSTARGRVRSPLHF. CDR3 in DNA: TGTGCCAGCAGCACTGCTCGGGGCAGGGTCAGGTCACCCCTCCACTTT. The rearrangement joins TRBV5-4 to TRBJ1-6, with D perhaps matching TRBD1 (5 bases). V dropped 4 bases and J dropped 10 bases, with 21 bases sitting between them. Germline CDR1 SGHNT, CDR2 YYREEE (reference sequence). The CDR3 totals 16 residues.

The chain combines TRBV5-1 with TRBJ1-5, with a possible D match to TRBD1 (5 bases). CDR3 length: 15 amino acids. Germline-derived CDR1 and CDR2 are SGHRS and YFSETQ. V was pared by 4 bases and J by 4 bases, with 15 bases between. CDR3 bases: TGCGCCAGCAGCCCGGAGGGGCCCGCAAATCAGCCCCAGCATTTT. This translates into CASSPEGPANQPQHF.